The 12 T cell receptor beta chains below were found in one sample sequenced in a study of shared clonotypes between healthy human individuals. Using immunoSEQ multiplex PCR, the repertoire was profiled, and TCRdb retains in-frame clones only, with some absent. The sample carries about a million clones, 76% recorded once. The sample was memory CD4+ T cells sorted from blood. Subset here: CD45RA-negative fraction. Receptors originate from a man aged 18 to 29 in good health.

Concerning this clone: The sample contains more than one DNA sequence encoding this CDR3. This rearrangement joins TRBV27 to TRBJ2-3; D assignment may be TRBD1 or TRBD2 (5 bases each). Trimming pared 2 bases from V and 2 bases from J, leaving 8 bases between. The CDR3 runs to 14 residues. CDR1 and CDR2 from the germline V gene are MNHEY and SMNVEV (reference sequence). The CDR3 sequence: CASSLGGNTDTQYF. CDR3 nucleotide sequence: TGTGCCAGCAGTTTAGGGGGAAACACAGATACGCAGTATTTT.

This clone was counted a single time. The rearrangement uses TRBV5-4 and TRBJ1-2, with D unresolved. The CDR3 spans 13 residues. V was cut by 4 bases and J by 1 base, with 8 bases left in between. Germline-derived CDR1 and CDR2 are SGHNT and YYREEE (reference sequence). This chain's CDR3 is CASSRKNNYGYTF. The CDR3, as DNA: TGTGCCAGCAGCCGGAAGAATAACTATGGCTACACCTTC.

This clone appeared once. This rearrangement joins TRBV14 to TRBJ2-7; 11 positions match TRBD1. V was pared by 3 bases and J by 2 bases, with 6 bases of the junction left unmatched. This CDR3 region has 16 residues. CDR1 is SGHDN, CDR2 FVKESK, per germline. The CDR3 here is CASSHRPGQGAYEQYF. The CDR3 nucleotides read TGTGCCAGCAGCCACAGACCGGGACAGGGGGCCTACGAGCAGTACTTC.

The chain joins TRBV20-1 to TRBJ2-1; tentative D call: TRBD2 (6 bases). This CDR3 contains 11 residues. From germline, CDR1 is DFQATT and CDR2 SNEGSKA (reference sequence). The DNA for the CDR3 is TGCAGGGCGGGGCACTACAATGAGCAGTTCTTC. It codes for CRAGHYNEQFF.

The chain employs TRBV6-5 and TRBJ2-1; the D is unclear. Trimming left V 7 bases short and J 8 bases short, with 9 bases between. The CDR3 is made up of 11 amino acids. Looked up from germline, CDR1 is MNHEY and CDR2 is SVGAGI. The chain's CDR3 is CASTSQDEQFF. The CDR3 coding sequence is TGTGCCAGCACCTCCCAGGATGAGCAGTTCTTC.

This sequence joins TRBV19 and TRBJ1-2, with 9 bases lining up with TRBD1. With 4 bases clipped from V and 6 bases from J, the junction kept 6 bases outside the gene matches. The V gene's germline CDR1 is LNHDA and CDR2 SQIVND (reference sequence). CDR3 size: 14 residues. CDR3 sequence: CASSSSTGGDGYTF. The CDR3 nucleotides read TGTGCCAGTAGTAGTTCGACAGGGGGAGATGGCTACACCTTC.

The rearrangement links TRBV7-2 to TRBJ2-2; possibly TRBD2 for D (6 bases). This CDR3 is 16 amino acids long. Trimming removed 5 bases at V and 0 bases at J, with 13 bases between. Germline CDR1 SGHTA, CDR2 FQGNSA. The CDR3 here is CASSPRGAANTGELFF. CDR3 sequence (DNA): TGTGCCAGCAGCCCCCGCGGGGCGGCGAACACCGGGGAGCTGTTTTTT.

CDR3 bases: TGTGCCAGCCCGAGGGACAGGGCGGATACGGGAGCTTTCTTT. This gives the protein CASPRDRADTGAFF. The genes are TRBV28 and TRBJ1-1, with 9 bases that match TRBD1. J gave up 10 bases and V 8 bases, and 14 bases lay outside the gene matches. CDR1 and CDR2 (germline): MDHEN, SYDVKM. This CDR3 has 14 amino acids. The entire variable domain, with the rest obtained from reference TRBV28 and TRBJ1-1, is as follows: DVKVTQSSRYLVKRTGEKVFLECVQDMDHENMFWYRQDPGLGLRLIYFSYDVKMKEKGDIPEGYSVSREKKERFSLILESASTNQTSMYLCASPRDRADTGAFFGQGTRLTVV.

This clone was seen just once. The chain links TRBV10-3 to TRBJ2-2; 7 bases align to TRBD2. CDR3 length: 15 amino acids. Germline V gene data show CDR1 as ENHRY and CDR2 as SYGVKD. With 4 bases clipped from V and 1 base from J, the junction kept 3 bases outside the gene matches. CDR3 protein: CAISGEGLNTGELFF. In nucleotides, the CDR3 is TGTGCCATCAGTGGGGAGGGCCTGAACACCGGGGAGCTGTTTTTT.

The gene calls are TRBV6-1 and TRBJ2-1, with TRBD2 matching over 11 bases. The junction had 7 bases not matched to a gene; V was cut back by 4 bases and J by 11 bases. Germline loops: CDR1 MNHNS, CDR2 SASEGT. CDR3 size: 14 residues. CDR3 in DNA: TGTGCCAGCAGTGCTAGCGGGGGGTTTGGGAAGCAGTTCTTC. Amino acids: CASSASGGFGKQFF.

The sample holds a few counts of this clone. The J gene is TRBJ2-1, the V gene TRBV5-6; tentative D call: TRBD2 (6 bases). The ends were cut back, 4 bases at V and 8 bases at J, with 16 bases in the middle. The CDR3 is made up of 14 amino acids. CDR1 and CDR2 (germline): SGHDT, YYEEEE. The CDR3 sequence is CASSLRDLDYEQFF. CDR3 bases: TGTGCCAGCAGCCTCCGGGACTTGGACTATGAGCAGTTCTTC.

J is TRBJ2-1 and V is TRBV27, with unresolved D. Trimming took off 5 bases at V and 0 bases at J, with 14 bases between the two ends. The CDR3 runs to 16 residues. Germline lookup yields CDR1 MNHEY and CDR2 SMNVEV (reference sequence). The chain's CDR3 is CASSQLGIHSYNEQFF. In nucleotides, the CDR3 is TGTGCCAGCAGTCAACTGGGAATCCACTCCTACAATGAGCAGTTCTTC.